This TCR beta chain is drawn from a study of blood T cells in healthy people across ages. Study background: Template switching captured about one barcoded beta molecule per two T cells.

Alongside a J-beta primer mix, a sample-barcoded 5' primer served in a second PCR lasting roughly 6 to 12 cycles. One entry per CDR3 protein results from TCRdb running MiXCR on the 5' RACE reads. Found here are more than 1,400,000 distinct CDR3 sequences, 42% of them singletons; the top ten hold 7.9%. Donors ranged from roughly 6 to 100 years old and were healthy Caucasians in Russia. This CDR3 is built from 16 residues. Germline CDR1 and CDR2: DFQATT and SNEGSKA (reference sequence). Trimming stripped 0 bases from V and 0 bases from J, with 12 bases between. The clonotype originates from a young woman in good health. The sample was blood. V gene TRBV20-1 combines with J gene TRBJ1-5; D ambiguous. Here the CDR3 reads CSARDIGTNSNQPQHF. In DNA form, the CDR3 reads TGCAGTGCTAGAGATATCGGCACGAATAGCAATCAGCCCCAGCATTTT.